This T cell receptor beta chain was documented in a study of T cells in Graves' hyperthyroidism and ophthalmopathy. This CDR3 has 15 residues. Deletions cut 5 bases from V and 0 bases from J, with 14 bases between. Germline CDR1 is DFQATT and CDR2 is SNEGSKA (reference sequence). Ten or more counts support this clonotype. Researchers amplified the TCR beta CDR3 regions from RNA transcripts. HTBI primers were the set used in a first-round RT-PCR of the TCR CDR3. TCRdb reprocessed the multiplex PCR reads with MiXCR, giving one entry per CDR3 protein. This table has about 350,000 distinct CDR3 sequences, roughly 17% appearing once.

The chain couples TRBV20-1 to TRBJ2-1; D is perhaps TRBD1 or TRBD2 (5 bases each). Sample: blood. This sequence was found in a young woman with Graves' hyperthyroidism that later progressed to Graves' ophthalmopathy. The CDR3 DNA follows: TGCAGTGCTCGTCACGGGACGGTCTCCTACAATGAGCAGTTCTTC. Translation gives CSARHGTVSYNEQFF.